The following is a T cell receptor beta chain sequence with its context. Its cognate antigen is unknown. These data belong to a study of beta chain features in type 1 diabetes. Study conclusions and caveats: Researchers caution that PCR might favor shorter templates, equally among patients and controls. VDJ junctions in type 1 diabetes patients carried more deletions and fewer insertions.

Expressed TCRB transcripts were sequenced because the entire RNA isolate underwent reverse transcription. The method was immunoSEQ multiplex PCR; TCRdb's version includes in-frame clones alone and lacks a portion of them. The sample gives about 220,000 clones, about a tenth of which show up once; less than 1.5% is in the top ten. In total, each donor contributed a single heparinised blood draw that averaged about 100 mL. The V end was cut by 3 bases, the J end by 1 base, with 12 bases between. Germline CDR1 and CDR2: SQVTM and ANQGSEA. The CDR3 sequence is 14 residues long. The sequenced sample consisted of central memory CD4+ T cells from blood. The TCR was taken from a man between 18 and 35 years old in good health. The V call is TRBV29-1, the J call TRBJ1-1; a possible D gene is TRBD1 (5 bases). DNA of the CDR3: TGCAGCGTTGACTCGGGGGGTAGGAACACTGAAGCTTTCTTT. Translation: CSVDSGGRNTEAFF. The full variable domain, in which reference TRBV29-1 and TRBJ1-1 provide the parts outside the CDR3, is SAVISQKPSRDICQRGTSLTIQCQVDSQVTMMFWYRQQPGQSLTLIATANQGSEATYESGFVIDKFPISRPNLTFSTLTVSNMSPEDSSIYLCSVDSGGRNTEAFFGQGTRLTVV.